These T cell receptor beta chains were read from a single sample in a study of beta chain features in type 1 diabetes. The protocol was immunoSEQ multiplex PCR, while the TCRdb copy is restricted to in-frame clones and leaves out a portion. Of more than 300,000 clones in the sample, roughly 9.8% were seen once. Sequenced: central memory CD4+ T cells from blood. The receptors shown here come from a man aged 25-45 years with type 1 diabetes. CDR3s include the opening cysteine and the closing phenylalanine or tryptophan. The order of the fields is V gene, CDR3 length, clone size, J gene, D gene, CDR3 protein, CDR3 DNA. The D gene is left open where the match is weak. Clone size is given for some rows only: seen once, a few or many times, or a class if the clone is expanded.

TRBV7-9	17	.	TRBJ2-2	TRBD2	CASSRTAQRGNTGELFF	TGCGCCAGCAGCCGGACTGCCCAGCGGGGGAACACCGGGGAGCTGTTTTTT
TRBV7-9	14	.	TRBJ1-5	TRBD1	CASSPGTANQPQHF	TGTGCCAGCAGCCCCGGGACAGCTAATCAGCCCCAGCATTTT
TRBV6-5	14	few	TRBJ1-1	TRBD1	CAIMQGVGYTEAFF	TGTGCCATCATGCAGGGGGTTGGGTACACTGAAGCTTTCTTT
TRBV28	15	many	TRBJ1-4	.	CASSPATGRGEKLFF	TGTGCCAGCTCCCCTGCGACGGGACGGGGGGAAAAACTGTTTTTT
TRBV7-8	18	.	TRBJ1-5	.	CASSSRGFDPYSNQPQHF	TGTGCCAGCAGCTCCCGGGGATTTGACCCCTATAGCAATCAGCCCCAGCATTTT
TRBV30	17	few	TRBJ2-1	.	CAWSVGVYRGRTNEQFF	TGTGCCTGGAGTGTAGGGGTCTATCGCGGGCGGACGAATGAGCAGTTCTTC
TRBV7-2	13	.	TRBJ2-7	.	CASSSRGSYEQYF	TGTGCCAGCAGCTCCCGTGGGTCCTACGAGCAGTACTTC
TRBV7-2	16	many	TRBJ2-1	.	CASSRDISVVYNEQFF	TGTGCCAGCAGCCGGGACATCTCCGTAGTATACAATGAGCAGTTCTTC
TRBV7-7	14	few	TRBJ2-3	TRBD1	CASSLTGFTDTQYF	TGTGCTAGCAGCTTGACAGGGTTCACAGATACGCAGTATTTT
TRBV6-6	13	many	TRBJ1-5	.	CASSWGLAQPQHF	TGTGCCAGCAGTTGGGGGCTCGCTCAGCCCCAGCATTTT
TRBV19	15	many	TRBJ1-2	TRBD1	CASSMDRENDYGYTF	TGTGCCAGTAGTATGGACAGGGAGAACGACTATGGCTACACCTTC
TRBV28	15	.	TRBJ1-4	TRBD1	CASRAIGTDNEKLFF	TGTGCCAGCAGGGCCATCGGGACAGATAATGAAAAACTGTTTTTT
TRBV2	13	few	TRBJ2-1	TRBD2	CASTLAEWGEQFF	TGTGCCAGCACACTAGCGGAGTGGGGTGAGCAGTTCTTC
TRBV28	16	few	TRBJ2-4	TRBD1	CASSPRTGTAIDIQYF	TGTGCCAGCAGCCCTAGGACAGGGACTGCCATTGACATTCAGTACTTC
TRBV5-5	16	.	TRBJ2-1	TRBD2	CASSHKTSGSSNEQFF	TGTGCCAGCAGCCACAAAACTAGCGGGAGTTCGAATGAGCAGTTCTTC
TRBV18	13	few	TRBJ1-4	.	CASSPSDSEKLFF	TGTGCCAGCTCACCATCGGACAGTGAAAAACTGTTTTTT
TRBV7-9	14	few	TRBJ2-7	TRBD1	CASSLGRGRHEQYF	TGTGCCAGCAGCTTAGGCAGGGGGCGCCACGAGCAGTACTTC
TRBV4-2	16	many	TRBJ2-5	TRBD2	CASSQDLAGGEETQYF	TGTGCCAGCAGCCAAGATCTAGCGGGAGGGGAAGAGACCCAGTACTTC
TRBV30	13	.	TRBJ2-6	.	CAWHRAGANVLTF	TGTGCCTGGCACAGGGCTGGGGCCAACGTCCTGACTTTC
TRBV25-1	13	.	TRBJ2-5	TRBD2	CASSEWEGETQYF	TGTGCCAGCAGTGAATGGGAGGGGGAGACCCAGTACTTC
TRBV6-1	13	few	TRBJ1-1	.	CASSYLRDTEAFF	TGTGCCAGCAGCTATCTCAGGGACACTGAAGCTTTCTTT
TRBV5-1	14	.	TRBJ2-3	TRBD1	CASGTGGDTDTQYF	TGCGCCAGCGGGACAGGGGGCGACACAGATACGCAGTATTTT
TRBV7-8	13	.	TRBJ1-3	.	CASSLTEGNTIYF	TGTGCCAGCAGCCTTACAGAAGGAAACACCATATATTTT
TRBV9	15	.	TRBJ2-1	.	CASSPWGVRYNEQFF	TGTGCCAGCAGCCCCTGGGGGGTGAGGTACAATGAGCAGTTCTTC
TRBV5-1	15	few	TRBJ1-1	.	CASSPGSTSDTEAFF	TGCGCCAGCAGCCCCGGGAGTACGAGTGACACTGAAGCTTTCTTT
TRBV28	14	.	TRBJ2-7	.	CASSSPHGTYEQYF	TGTGCCAGCAGTTCCCCCCACGGTACCTACGAGCAGTACTTC